This T cell receptor (beta chain) appears in the sequencing data of a study of T cells in Graves' hyperthyroidism and ophthalmopathy. Trimming took 3 bases from V and 5 from J; bases not matched to a gene: 7. The CDR3 extends over 15 amino acids. At least ten counts were recorded for this clonotype. Investigators excluded patients with uncontrolled infection, other autoimmune disease, pregnancy or lactation. RNA transcripts yielded amplified TCR beta CDR3 regions. RT-PCR in the first round (using the HTBI primer set) targeted the TCR CDR3. TCRdb passed the multiplex PCR reads through MiXCR, listing each CDR3 protein once. This repertoire shows roughly 510,000 distinct CDR3 sequences, less than 25% found once; its top ten account for about 30%.

The sequence derives from a young man with Graves' hyperthyroidism. Material for sequencing was blood. The chain employs TRBV12-3 or TRBV12-4 and TRBJ2-5; 9 nucleotides match TRBD2. Here the CDR3 reads CASSFRRGGRETQYF. The CDR3, as DNA: TGTGCCAGCAGTTTCCGGCGGGGGGGCCGGGAGACCCAGTACTTC.